The rows below give T cell receptor beta chains drawn from one sample of a study of T cell responses to AZD1222 COVID-19 vaccine. Method: immunoSEQ multiplex PCR; TCRdb's copy keeps in-frame clones and lacks some. The sample yields approximately 79,000 clones, around four fifths seen once. The sample here was peripheral blood, taken 28 days after the second AZD1222 dose. Receptors were obtained from an adult who received the AZD1222 COVID-19 vaccine. Both conserved end residues are part of each CDR3. D genes are given only for firm matches. Size tells how often a clone was seen (once, few, many) or the class of an expanded clone, and some rows leave it out.

TRBV5-1	.	TRBD1	TRBJ2-7	TGCGCCAGCAGCCGAGCCGGACAGGGGACCTACGAGCAATACTTC	CASSRAGQGTYEQYF
TRBV9	.	TRBD1	TRBJ1-1	TGTGCCAGCAGTGGGTCAGTTCAGGGGGGCACTGAAGCTTTCTTT	CASSGSVQGGTEAFF
TRBV7-9	.	.	TRBJ2-7	TGTGCCAGCAACAATGGGGGCGACGAGCAGTACTTC	CASNNGGDEQYF
TRBV7-3	.	.	TRBJ2-1	TGTGCCAGCAGCCGTCTAGGGGGAGGGGGCTCCTACAATGAGCAGTTCTTC	CASSRLGGGGSYNEQFF
TRBV4-1	.	.	TRBJ1-1	TGCGCCAGCAGCCCAGGGCGTAATGAAGCTTTCTTT	CASSPGRNEAFF
TRBV7-2	.	.	TRBJ2-3	TGTGCCAGCAGCTTAGGTTCGCGCACAGATACGCAGTATTTT	CASSLGSRTDTQYF
TRBV9	.	.	TRBJ1-2	TGTGCCAGCAGCGTAGAGGTGGGGACCTATGGCTACACCTTC	CASSVEVGTYGYTF
TRBV6-4	.	TRBD2	TRBJ2-3	TGTGCCAGCAGCCCAGCGGGAGCGGGGGGCACAGATACGCAGTATTTT	CASSPAGAGGTDTQYF
TRBV6-2/TRBV6-3	once	.	TRBJ2-5	TGTGCCAGCAGCCAATATACCCGGGCCGGGTTTAGGGCCCAGTACTTC	CASSQYTRAGFRAQYF
TRBV7-9	.	.	TRBJ2-7	TGTGCCAGCAGCGCCACAGGGTTTGGCGAGCAGTACTTC	CASSATGFGEQYF
TRBV15	.	.	TRBJ1-1	TGTGCCACCAGCAGAGAAAGCCCAAACACTGAAGCTTTCTTT	CATSRESPNTEAFF
TRBV4-1	few	TRBD2	TRBJ2-7	TGCGCCAGCAGCCTTATTAGCGGGAGCTACGAGCAGTACTTC	CASSLISGSYEQYF
TRBV10-3	.	.	TRBJ1-1	TGTGCCATCAATTCCGGGGTCAACACTGAAGCTTTCTTT	CAINSGVNTEAFF
TRBV9	.	.	TRBJ2-2	TGTGCCAGCAGCGTAGCAGGGGTCACCGGGGAGCTGTTTTTT	CASSVAGVTGELFF
TRBV6-1	.	TRBD1	TRBJ1-6	TGTGCCAGCAGTGAACGGTGGGACAGAAATAATTCACCCCTCCACTTT	CASSERWDRNNSPLHF
TRBV2	.	.	TRBJ1-2	TGTGCCAGCAAGGGTTGGCAGGGCTATGGCTACACCTTC	CASKGWQGYGYTF
TRBV6-5	.	TRBD2	TRBJ2-1	TGTGCCAGCAGCGTTAGCGGGGGCTCCTACAATGAGCAGTTCTTC	CASSVSGGSYNEQFF
TRBV19	few	.	TRBJ2-5	TGTGCCAGTAGTATAAATGTGGGCGAGACCCAGTACTTC	CASSINVGETQYF
TRBV7-9	.	.	TRBJ2-5	TGTGCCAGCAGCTTAGCCCAGGGTGCGGAGACCCAGTACTTC	CASSLAQGAETQYF
TRBV30	.	.	TRBJ1-1	TGTGCCTGGAGTGTTAGGACCTACAACACTGAAGCTTTCTTT	CAWSVRTYNTEAFF
TRBV19	.	.	TRBJ1-1	TGTGCCAGTAGTAGTCAGACCGACACTGAAGCTTTCTTT	CASSSQTDTEAFF
TRBV19	.	.	TRBJ1-4	TGTGCCAGTTGTAAATTGAATGAAAAACTGTTTTTT	CASCKLNEKLFF
TRBV28	.	.	TRBJ2-3	TGTGCCAGCAGTAAAATACAGCTTAGCACAGATACGCAGTATTTT	CASSKIQLSTDTQYF
TRBV19	.	.	TRBJ1-6	TGTGCCAGTAGTATTCCGACAGGAGGTAATTCACCCCTCCACTTT	CASSIPTGGNSPLHF
TRBV30	.	TRBD1	TRBJ2-5	TGTGCCTCCAAAAAAGACAGGGAGAATGGCCAAGAGACCCAGTACTTC	CASKKDRENGQETQYF
TRBV3-1/TRBV3-2	.	.	TRBJ1-1	TGTGCCAGCAGCCAAGCTTCGGGAAGGAACACTGAAGCTTTCTTT	CASSQASGRNTEAFF
TRBV30	.	TRBD1	TRBJ1-6	TGTGCCTGGAGCCGGGACAGGGCAAATTCACCCCTCCACTTT	CAWSRDRANSPLHF
TRBV7-9	.	.	TRBJ1-1	TGTGCCAGCAGCCTAGCAGTAGCCGGGACTGAAGCTTTCTTT	CASSLAVAGTEAFF
TRBV28	.	.	TRBJ2-7	TGTGCCAGCAGTTGGGCCAGGGGATGGTACGAGCAGTACTTC	CASSWARGWYEQYF
TRBV10-3	.	TRBD1	TRBJ1-2	TGTGCCATCAGTGCCACAGGGGGCGCGGACTATGGCTACACCTTC	CAISATGGADYGYTF
TRBV5-1	.	TRBD1	TRBJ1-4	TGCGCCAGCAGCCTAGGACAGGAGGAAAAACTGTTTTTT	CASSLGQEEKLFF
TRBV28	.	TRBD2	TRBJ2-1	TGTGCCAGCATTGAGGAGCTAGCGGGAGCTAGTGAGCAGTTCTTC	CASIEELAGASEQFF
TRBV6-5	once	TRBD1	TRBJ2-7	TGTGCCAGCAGCTTAACAGGGGTAGGGCAGTACTTC	CASSLTGVGQYF
TRBV7-2	.	TRBD2	TRBJ2-5	TGTGCCAGCAGCTTACTAGCGGCGCAAGAGACCCAGTACTTC	CASSLLAAQETQYF
TRBV7-6	.	TRBD2	TRBJ2-1	TGTGCCAGCAGCTTAAGGACTAGCGGGAGCTTATACAATGAGCAGTTCTTC	CASSLRTSGSLYNEQFF
TRBV6-2/TRBV6-3	.	.	TRBJ1-5	TGTGCCAGCAGTCTCGTGGGTAACTCGGGGCCCCAGCATTTT	CASSLVGNSGPQHF
TRBV7-2	.	.	TRBJ1-2	TGTGCCAGCAGCCTAAGTGGGGCAGGGACGCGCTATGGCTACACCTTC	CASSLSGAGTRYGYTF
TRBV27	.	TRBD1	TRBJ1-2	TGTGCCAGCAGTTTATCGGCGATTACTAGGACAGGGAGCTATGGCTACACCTTC	CASSLSAITRTGSYGYTF
TRBV19	.	.	TRBJ1-6	TGTGCCAGTAGTACCCAGACAGTGGGGGATTCACCCCTCCACTTT	CASSTQTVGDSPLHF